Below are 25 T cell receptor beta chains sequenced from a single sample in a study of breast tumors, draining lymph nodes, adjacent tissues. Axillary draining lymph nodes of breast cancer patients supplied the node samples. TCRdb used MiXCR to reprocess the multiplex PCR reads, holding one entry per CDR3 protein. In the table there are approximately 250,000 distinct CDR3 sequences, 34% of which are singletons. Material for sequencing was axillary lymph node tissue. The source of these receptors is a female donor with breast cancer. Some clones in this sample may be carry-over from other donors' samples.

The chain recombines TRBV20-1 with TRBJ1-1; D is uncertain. The germline V and J ends were trimmed by 3 bases and 7 bases, with 15 bases remaining between them. CDR1 and CDR2 from the germline V gene are DFQATT and SNEGSKA (reference sequence). The CDR3 is made up of 13 amino acids. The CDR3 sequence: CSASRVSGVEAFF. CDR3 sequence (DNA): TGCAGTGCTAGTAGGGTTTCGGGAGTTGAAGCTTTCTTT.

This clonotype appeared a few times. The genes are TRBV3-1 and TRBJ2-7, with D uncertain. V dropped 4 bases and J dropped 4 bases, with 11 bases sitting between them. Per germline, CDR1 LGHDT and CDR2 YNNKEL (reference sequence). There are 13 residues in the CDR3. This CDR3 reads CASSPLHPYEQYF. Here the CDR3 DNA reads TGTGCCAGCAGCCCCCTACACCCGTACGAGCAGTACTTC.

This clonotype was seen at least ten times. The chain recombines TRBV5-1 with TRBJ2-1, with TRBD2 matching over 10 bases. V was clipped by 4 bases and J by 8 bases; unmatched bases: 15. The CDR3 has 17 amino acids. In germline, CDR1 is SGHRS, CDR2 YFSETQ. As DNA, the CDR3 is TGCGCCAGCAGCCCACTCGGGGTAGCGGGAGGTAGGGATGAGCAGTTCTTC. It translates to CASSPLGVAGGRDEQFF.

This clonotype was counted ten times or more. V is TRBV25-1 and J is TRBJ2-1; D might be TRBD1 (5 bases). V lost 1 base to trimming and J lost 8 bases, with 15 bases between them. The CDR3 totals 15 residues. Per germline, CDR1 MGHDK and CDR2 SYGVNS. The DNA of the CDR3 is TGTGCCAGCAGTGAATTAGGGCAGGGTCGGGATGAGCAGTTCTTC. Its translation is CASSELGQGRDEQFF.

This clonotype was recorded many times. The V gene is TRBV4-1, the J gene TRBJ2-1, with D possibly being TRBD1 (5 bases). The V gene lost 0 bases and the J gene lost 6 bases, with 6 bases spanning the gap. CDR1 MGHRA and CDR2 YSYEKL come from the germline V gene. The CDR3 sequence is 13 residues long. The CDR3 here is CASSQEQANEQFF. The CDR3 DNA is TGCGCCAGCAGCCAAGAACAGGCCAATGAGCAGTTCTTC.

This clonotype was counted at least ten times. V gene TRBV30 combines with J gene TRBJ1-3; D unresolved. Germline loops: CDR1 GTSNPN, CDR2 SVGIG (reference sequence). This CDR3 contains 15 residues. The V and J ends lost 2 bases and 4 bases respectively, with 15 bases between them. The CDR3 nucleotides are TGTGCCTGGAGTTTGGCCGGGTCGAGGGGAAACACCATATATTTT. Encoded protein: CAWSLAGSRGNTIYF.

This clonotype was found many times. The chain joins TRBV29-1 to TRBJ2-3, with 9 positions matching TRBD2. This CDR3 has 13 residues. Trimming removed 7 bases from V and 5 bases from J; junction bases left unmatched: 7. Germline CDR1 reads SQVTM; CDR2 reads ANQGSEA. The chain's CDR3 is CSGVAGVGDTQYF. The DNA for the CDR3 is TGCAGCGGTGTAGCGGGGGTAGGAGATACGCAGTATTTT.

The chain couples TRBV7-9 to TRBJ2-7, with 11 bases matching TRBD2. The junction had 7 bases not matched to a gene; V was cut back by 6 bases and J by 0 bases. The CDR3 is 16 amino acids. CDR1 and CDR2 from the germline V gene are SEHNR and FQNEAQ (reference sequence). For the CDR3, the DNA is TGTGCCAGCAGGCCGACTAGCGGGATAGTCTCCTACGAGCAGTACTTC. This gives the protein CASRPTSGIVSYEQYF.

The genes are TRBV5-1 and TRBJ1-4; D gene uncertain. This CDR3 is 13 amino acids long. CDR1 is SGHRS, CDR2 YFSETQ, per germline. V was cut by 3 bases and J by 7 bases, with 10 bases left in between. CDR3 coding DNA: TGCGCCAGCAGCTCCCAGAATGGTGAAAAACTGTTTTTT. Protein product: CASSSQNGEKLFF.

V is TRBV2 and J is TRBJ2-7, with a weak D call TRBD1 (6 bases). The DNA end is more similar to TRBJ2-1, so the J call may be wrong. Per germline, CDR1 SNHLY and CDR2 FYNNEI. The CDR3 runs to 12 residues. In DNA, the CDR3 is TGTGCCAGTCAGGGGAGAAGCAATGAGCAGTTCTTC. It specifies CASQGRSNEQFF.

This clonotype was detected a few times. The V gene is TRBV7-3, the J gene TRBJ1-1, with 7 bases lining up with TRBD1. The CDR3 runs 13 residues. V shed 4 bases and J 5 bases; nucleotides not matched to a gene: 4. The germline CDR1 and CDR2 sequences are SGHTA and FQGTGA. The CDR3 DNA reads TGTGCCAGCAGCTCTACAGGGGTGACTGAAGCTTTCTTT. Amino acids: CASSSTGVTEAFF.

This clonotype was counted at least ten times. V is TRBV20-1 and J is TRBJ2-1; 7 bases line up with TRBD2. CDR3 length: 13 residues. J gave up 4 bases and V 5 bases, and 5 bases lay outside the gene matches. Germline CDR1 and CDR2: DFQATT and SNEGSKA (reference sequence). CDR3 in DNA: TGCAGTGCTGGACTAGGAACGTACAATGAGCAGTTCTTC. It yields the protein CSAGLGTYNEQFF.

This clonotype has a count of ten or more. This sequence joins TRBV2 and TRBJ2-5, with D tentatively TRBD1 (6 bases). The length of the CDR3 is 12 residues. Trimming removed 9 bases from V and 4 bases from J, with 12 bases in between. Looked up from germline, CDR1 is SNHLY and CDR2 is FYNNEI. The CDR3 nucleotides are TGTGCCAGTTCAGGGGCCCGAGAGACCCAGTACTTC. Translated: CASSGARETQYF.

The sample holds one count of this clonotype. The rearrangement links TRBV19 to TRBJ2-5; maybe TRBD2 (5 bases). Germline V gene lookup returns CDR1 LNHDA and CDR2 SQIVND (reference sequence). The CDR3 length is 14 residues. V shed 2 bases and J shed 1 base, with 8 bases lying between them. The CDR3 loop reads CASSISGIQETQYF. The CDR3, as DNA: TGTGCCAGTAGTATATCGGGGATCCAAGAGACCCAGTACTTC. Based on the CDR3 plus reference TRBV19 and TRBJ2-5, the full variable domain is DGGITQSPKYLFRKEGQNVTLSCEQNLNHDAMYWYRQDPGQGLRLIYYSQIVNDFQKGDIAEGYSVSREKKESFPLTVTSAQKNPTAFYLCASSISGIQETQYFGPGTRLLVL.

The sample holds many counts of this clonotype. This chain connects TRBV20-1 to TRBJ2-5; unclear D gene. Germline V gene lookup returns CDR1 DFQATT and CDR2 SNEGSKA (reference sequence). Trimming took off 1 base at V and 2 bases at J, with 11 bases between the two ends. This CDR3 is built from 14 residues. The CDR3 nucleotides read TGCAGTGCTAGAGGTCTCCGGAGTCAAGAGACCCAGTACTTC. Translating it yields CSARGLRSQETQYF.

The rearrangement joins TRBV28 to TRBJ1-5, with a tentative D call TRBD1 (5 bases). Trimming removed 1 base from V and 2 bases from J, with 12 bases in between. In germline, CDR1 is MDHEN, CDR2 SYDVKM. The CDR3 is 16 amino acids. CDR3 DNA: TGTGCCAGCAGTTTATTGTCGGGGCTGGGCAATCAGCCCCAGCATTTT. Encoded protein: CASSLLSGLGNQPQHF.

The chain carries TRBV24-1 and TRBJ2-2; TRBD1 or TRBD2 may be the D gene (7 bases each). CDR1 is KGHDR and CDR2 is SFDVKD in the germline V gene. The CDR3 extends over 16 amino acids. Deletions cut 4 bases from V and 3 bases from J, with 14 bases between. In nucleotides, the CDR3 is TGTGCCACCAGTGACCTGACAGGGAGGGACACCGGGGAGCTGTTTTTT. Its protein product is CATSDLTGRDTGELFF.

This clonotype was detected many times. V gene TRBV10-2 combines with J gene TRBJ1-5, with no clear D. The CDR3 is made up of 13 amino acids. The ends were cut back, 4 bases at V and 3 bases at J, with 7 bases in the middle. Germline lookup yields CDR1 WSHSY and CDR2 SAAADI. The CDR3 loop is CASSGSLNQPQHF. CDR3 DNA sequence: TGCGCCAGCAGTGGGTCCCTCAATCAGCCCCAGCATTTT.

The V call is TRBV11-2, the J call TRBJ2-7; possibly TRBD2 for D (5 bases). CDR3 length: 16 amino acids. The germline CDR1 and CDR2 sequences are SGHAT and FQNNGV. Deletions cut 5 bases from V and 0 bases from J, with 17 bases between. In DNA form, the CDR3 reads TGTGCCAGCAGCGTACAGAGGGCCTCAAACTCCTACGAGCAGTACTTC. Residues: CASSVQRASNSYEQYF.

This chain links TRBV9 with TRBJ2-6; no firm D call. Germline V CDR1 and CDR2: SGDLS, YYNGEE. This CDR3 contains 9 residues. Trimming took off 4 bases at V and 18 bases at J, with 8 bases between the two ends. In nucleotides, the CDR3 is TGTGCCAGCAGCTTGGTCGGGACTTTC. This codes for CASSLVGTF.

This rearrangement joins TRBV2 to TRBJ1-2; the match to TRBD1 covers 9 bases. The trim removed 4 bases at V and 7 bases at J, leaving 10 bases unmatched. The CDR3 is 15 amino acids. Germline V gene sequence: CDR1 SNHLY, CDR2 FYNNEI. As DNA, the CDR3 is TGTGCCAGCAGTGCTCGAGCCGGGACAGGGTTTGGCTACACCTTC. Translated, it gives CASSARAGTGFGYTF.

This clonotype was observed a few times. A much larger clone differs by one base, so this may be a read error. The V call is TRBV20-1, the J call TRBJ1-3; no firm D call. This CDR3 spans 13 amino acids. V was shortened by 6 bases and J by 4 bases, with 13 bases between the two germline ends. Germline V gives CDR1 DFQATT, CDR2 SNEGSKA (reference sequence). The CDR3 coding sequence is TGCAGTGCCAAGGGCGGGTTCGGAAACACCATATATTTT. The encoded protein is CSAKGGFGNTIYF.

There are many counts of this clonotype. DNA for the CDR3: TGTGCCAGTAGTATAGGGGGTTCACCCCTCCACTTT. This gives the protein CASSIGGSPLHF. The chain links TRBV19 to TRBJ1-6; no firm D call. V lost 1 base to trimming and J lost 9 bases, with 4 bases between them. Germline V CDR1 and CDR2: LNHDA, SQIVND (reference sequence). This CDR3 spans 12 amino acids. Supplemented by reference TRBV19 and TRBJ1-6, the full variable domain reads DGGITQSPKYLFRKEGQNVTLSCEQNLNHDAMYWYRQDPGQGLRLIYYSQIVNDFQKGDIAEGYSVSREKKESFPLTVTSAQKNPTAFYLCASSIGGSPLHFGNGTRLTVT.

For this clonotype: A much larger clone differs by one base, so this may be a read error. The chain couples TRBV9 to TRBJ2-3; D is undetermined. The CDR3 totals 15 residues. Germline-derived CDR1 and CDR2 are SGDLS and YYNGEE. The CDR3 DNA reads as TGTGCCAGCAGCGTAGAAGCGCTGAGCACAGATACGCCGTATTTT. Translation gives CASSVEALSTDTPYF.

This clonotype occurred many times. The rearrangement joins TRBV6-5 to TRBJ2-3; maybe TRBD1 (6 bases). The CDR3 is 14 residues long. Trimming cost V 6 bases and J 2 bases, with 12 bases left between them. The germline CDR1 and CDR2 sequences are MNHEY and SVGAGI. CDR3 in DNA: TGTGCCAGCAGCTGGACAGTTCACACAGATACGCAGTATTTT. This codes for CASSWTVHTDTQYF.